Described below is a single T cell receptor beta chain sequence and its context. Treatment defined: around 19 received Ad26.COV2.S at low or high dose, single or two shots; roughly five received placebo; per-sample allocation not given. The samples date from day 63 after the first vaccine or placebo injection. The sample is drawn from a study of Ad26.COV2.S vaccination and SARS-CoV-2 variants. In the study overall: Donor had been placed in the Ad26.COV2.S arm of the COV1001 trial.

TCRdb's table, derived via immunoSEQ multiplex PCR, lists solely in-frame clones and lacks some. The sample carries 400,000 to 450,000 clones, over 75% recorded once. Germline CDR1 and CDR2: MDHEN and SYDVKM. The CDR3 length is 13 residues. The V and J ends lost 3 bases and 14 bases respectively, with 19 bases between them. The specimen comprised peripheral blood, sampled in a trial of Ad26.COV2.S vaccine versus placebo. This receptor was taken from a person between 18 and 65 years old who received the Ad26.COV2.S COVID-19 vaccine or a placebo. V usage is TRBV28 and J usage is TRBJ1-2; D possibly corresponds to TRBD1 (5 bases). DNA of the CDR3: TGTGCCAGCAGTTTTAGGGGACCCTCGGTGCGAACCTTC. The encoded protein is CASSFRGPSVRTF.